The entry that follows covers one T cell receptor beta chain sequence. The sample belongs to a study of blood T cell repertoires in COVID-19. In the original analysis: Reference gene primers were amplified, and this amplification served to estimate nucleated cell counts. Clones were read by immunoSEQ multiplex PCR, and TCRdb kept only the in-frame ones, dropping some. The D gene and trimming were derived from the DNA, and the V and J assignments and clone size from that table. The top ten clones hold around 4.4% of a sample with about 340,000 clones, just over 85% of them seen once. Recruits, aged about 18 to 95 years, lived in some 25 US areas. This receptor was obtained from a woman in her thirties or forties with acute COVID-19. The specimen sequenced was PBMCs or T cells enriched from blood (not recorded which).

CDR3 region: CASSEGRGPNYGYTF. CDR3 nucleotides: TGTGCCAGCAGTGAGGGCAGGGGGCCGAACTATGGCTACACCTTC. This rearrangement joins TRBV6-1 to TRBJ1-2; 8 positions agree with TRBD1. The CDR3 has 15 amino acids. Per the germline V gene, CDR1 is MNHNS and CDR2 is SASEGT. V dropped 3 bases and J dropped 2; count of bases not matched to a gene: 5.